This is a list of T cell receptor beta chains from one sample in a study of T cell changes during pregnancy in multiple sclerosis. The data were produced by immunoSEQ multiplex PCR, yet TCRdb's version contains in-frame clones alone and is incomplete. The sample yields 45,000 to 50,000 clones, around nine tenths seen once. The input for sequencing was CD4+ T cells from peripheral blood mononuclear cells, taken in the second trimester of pregnancy. These receptors were obtained from a female donor in good health, enrolled as a control in a pregnancy study. The CDR3 runs from the conserved cysteine through the conserved F or W. The D gene is left open where the match is weak. Rows give clone size only sometimes, using once, few, many, or a class for an expanded clone.

.	TRBV5-4	TRBD1	TRBJ1-2	CASSLEPGQTSGYTF	TGTGCCAGCAGCTTGGAGCCGGGACAGACCTCTGGCTACACCTTC
.	TRBV25-1	.	TRBJ1-3	CASSEFRRGSGSTIYF	TGTGCCAGCAGTGAATTCAGGAGGGGCTCTGGAAGCACCATATATTTT
.	TRBV6-1	.	TRBJ2-7	CASSELGASYEQYF	TGTGCCAGCAGTGAATTGGGGGCCAGCTACGAGCAGTACTTC
.	TRBV19	.	TRBJ1-2	CASSYRLDGYTF	TGTGCCAGTAGTTACAGGTTAGATGGCTACACCTTC
.	TRBV7-3	TRBD1	TRBJ1-1	CASSLGQGSSEAFF	TGTGCCAGCAGCTTAGGACAGGGATCTTCTGAAGCTTTCTTT
.	TRBV5-5	TRBD1	TRBJ1-1	CASSATGGRNTEAFF	TGTGCCAGCAGCGCCACAGGGGGGAGGAACACTGAAGCTTTCTTT
.	TRBV5-1	.	TRBJ1-5	CASSLAGEGQPQHF	TGCGCCAGCAGCTTGGCAGGGGAAGGTCAGCCCCAGCATTTT
.	TRBV20-1	.	TRBJ2-5	CSARRGETQYF	TGCAGTGCTAGACGAGGAGAGACCCAGTACTTC
once	TRBV9	.	TRBJ2-3	CASSVTGVAGDTQYF	TGTGCCAGCAGCGTTACAGGGGTGGCGGGGGATACGCAGTATTTT
.	TRBV6-6	TRBD1	TRBJ2-6	CASSLGTAGANVLTF	TGTGCCAGCAGTCTCGGGACAGCTGGGGCCAACGTCCTGACTTTC
.	TRBV18	.	TRBJ2-2	CASSPTRVRVTGELFF	TGTGCCAGCTCACCGACCAGGGTTAGGGTCACCGGGGAGCTGTTTTTT
.	TRBV7-3	TRBD1	TRBJ2-2	CATRPGQGRYGELFF	TGTGCCACCCGCCCGGGACAGGGACGTTACGGGGAGCTGTTTTTT
.	TRBV2	TRBD1	TRBJ1-1	CASLRGHGITEAAEAFF	TGTGCCAGCCTCAGGGGGCACGGTATTACTGAGGCTGCTGAAGCTTTCTTT
.	TRBV10-1	.	TRBJ2-1	CASSRTAAFLYNEQFF	TGCGCCAGCAGTAGAACAGCGGCCTTCCTTTACAATGAGCAGTTCTTC
once	TRBV7-2	TRBD2	TRBJ2-5	CASSLALAGPQETQYF	TGTGCCAGCAGCTTAGCACTAGCGGGGCCCCAAGAGACCCAGTACTTC
.	TRBV6-4	TRBD1	TRBJ1-1	CASRRTGNTEAFF	TGTGCCAGCAGAAGGACAGGGAACACTGAAGCTTTCTTT
.	TRBV5-1	.	TRBJ1-1	CASSLVGDLNTEAFF	TGCGCCAGCAGCTTGGTAGGGGATCTCAACACTGAAGCTTTCTTT
.	TRBV6-5	.	TRBJ1-2	CASSPTVNYGYTF	TGTGCCAGCAGCCCGACAGTAAACTATGGCTACACCTTC
few	TRBV30	TRBD1	TRBJ1-4	CAWSVGTGAGNEKLFF	TGTGCCTGGAGTGTAGGGACAGGTGCTGGTAATGAAAAACTGTTTTTT
.	TRBV30	.	TRBJ1-4	CACPSNGNRNEKLFF	TGTGCCTGCCCTTCCAACGGGAACAGAAATGAAAAACTGTTTTTT
.	TRBV7-2	.	TRBJ2-3	CASSPRTASGTDTQYF	TGTGCCAGCAGCCCCCGGACTGCCTCTGGCACAGATACGCAGTATTTT
once	TRBV7-2	TRBD1	TRBJ1-4	CASSWGTGWGEKLFF	TGTGCCAGCAGCTGGGGGACAGGGTGGGGTGAAAAACTGTTTTTT
few	TRBV2	.	TRBJ1-5	CASSEIKNQPQHF	TGTGCCAGCAGTGAAATCAAAAATCAGCCCCAGCATTTT
few	TRBV9	.	TRBJ1-3	CASSVDSGEGNTIYF	TGTGCCAGCAGCGTAGATTCAGGGGAGGGAAACACCATATATTTT
.	TRBV11-3	.	TRBJ2-2	CASSLEQPGELFF	TGTGCCAGCAGCTTAGAACAACCCGGGGAGCTGTTTTTT
.	TRBV7-2	.	TRBJ2-1	CASSLVQGGHEQFF	TGTGCCAGCAGCTTAGTGCAGGGGGGCCATGAGCAGTTCTTC
few	TRBV11-3	.	TRBJ1-1	CASSNGRVSTEAFF	TGTGCCAGCAGCAACGGGAGGGTGAGCACTGAAGCTTTCTTT
.	TRBV7-9	.	TRBJ1-1	CASSLDGQSVAFF	TGTGCCAGCAGCCTTGATGGACAGTCGGTTGCTTTCTTT
.	TRBV19	.	TRBJ1-1	CASLKGDTLMNTEAFF	TGTGCCAGCCTCAAAGGGGACACCCTCATGAACACTGAAGCTTTCTTT
once	TRBV5-1	.	TRBJ1-1	CASSPWGGGALTEAFF	TGCGCCAGCAGCCCATGGGGTGGGGGGGCGTTGACTGAAGCTTTCTTT
.	TRBV12-5	.	TRBJ1-2	CASGLRSSGRATRGYTF	TGTGCTAGTGGTTTGCGCTCATCCGGGAGGGCCACCCGGGGCTACACCTTC
.	TRBV2	TRBD2	TRBJ2-5	CASSLPLAGVETQYF	TGTGCCAGCAGTCTCCCTCTAGCGGGGGTGGAGACCCAGTACTTC
.	TRBV6-1	.	TRBJ2-3	CASSVPPGVRADTQYF	TGTGCCAGCAGTGTCCCCCCCGGAGTCCGCGCAGATACGCAGTATTTT
.	TRBV18	.	TRBJ1-5	CASSPGEQSGSNQPQHF	TGTGCCAGCTCCCCGGGGGAACAGTCCGGAAGCAATCAGCCCCAGCATTTT
.	TRBV2	.	TRBJ1-2	CASREDGRRVYGYTF	TGTGCCAGCAGGGAGGACGGGCGGCGGGTCTATGGCTACACCTTC
.	TRBV6-1	TRBD2	TRBJ2-2	CASSASGANTGELFF	TGTGCCAGCAGTGCCAGCGGGGCGAACACCGGGGAGCTGTTTTTT
.	TRBV28	TRBD1	TRBJ1-5	CASSLLTGDNQPQHF	TGTGCCAGCAGTTTACTGACAGGGGACAATCAGCCCCAGCATTTT
.	TRBV5-8	TRBD1	TRBJ1-2	CASSRGQEGYGYTF	TGTGCCAGCAGCCGGGGACAGGAGGGATATGGCTACACCTTC
.	TRBV7-8	TRBD1	TRBJ1-5	CASSSRDRVYQPQHF	TGTGCCAGCAGCTCCCGGGACAGGGTGTATCAGCCCCAGCATTTT
once	TRBV9	.	TRBJ2-5	CASGLGSQETQYF	TGTGCCAGCGGACTGGGGAGCCAAGAGACCCAGTACTTC
.	TRBV7-3	TRBD2	TRBJ2-5	CASSSAGGPGETQYF	TGTGCCAGCAGCTCAGCGGGGGGGCCGGGAGAGACCCAGTACTTC